The rows below give T cell receptor beta chains drawn from one sample of a study of spatial heterogeneity in lung cancer. Via MiXCR, TCRdb re-called the 5' RACE reads, giving one row per CDR3 protein. The sample holds 10,000 to 15,000 distinct CDR3 sequences, less than 4.5% seen once. The specimen was PBMCs, collected at surgery. These receptors all stem from a male donor with early-stage non-small cell lung cancer. CDR3s include the opening cysteine and the closing phenylalanine or tryptophan. D genes are given only for firm matches. Size tells how often a clone was seen (once, few, many) or the class of an expanded clone, and some rows leave it out.

>15|TRBJ2-7|few|TRBV5-8|TRBD2
TGTGCCAGCAGCTTACCTAGCGGAGATACCTACGAGCAGTACTTC
CASSLPSGDTYEQYF
>14|TRBJ2-3|medium-sized|TRBV29-1|NA
TGCAGCGTTGAGCTACCAGGGTTGAAAGATACGCAGTATTTT
CSVELPGLKDTQYF
>15|TRBJ2-7|many|TRBV18|TRBD1
TGTGCCAGCTCACCCGGGACAGGGGGCCCCTACGAGCAGTACTTC
CASSPGTGGPYEQYF
>14|TRBJ1-1|few|TRBV12-3/TRBV12-4|NA
TGTGCCAGCAGGGCGACAGGAGGTGGCACTGAAGCTTTCTTT
CASRATGGGTEAFF
>17|TRBJ2-4|many|TRBV28|TRBD2
TGTGCCACCCTCCCCTGGGGGGGACTGGGGGCCAAAAACATTCAGTACTTC
CATLPWGGLGAKNIQYF
>15|TRBJ2-3|many|TRBV10-2|TRBD1
TGCGCCAGCAGTGATAGGCAGGGGGTCGCAGATACGCAGTATTTT
CASSDRQGVADTQYF
>16|TRBJ2-1|NA|TRBV12-3/TRBV12-4|TRBD2
TGTGCCAGCAGTCTTCAAACTAGACTAGCGGGAGGAAAGCAGTTCTTC
CASSLQTRLAGGKQFF
>17|TRBJ2-1|few|TRBV6-2/TRBV6-3|NA
TGTGCCAGCAAAAAGTTACTCCGTGCGACCCGGGGCAATGAGCAGTTCTTC
CASKKLLRATRGNEQFF
>15|TRBJ2-7|many|TRBV7-6|TRBD2
TGTGCCAGCAGCGGCCTTAGCGGGAGGGCGGGGGAGCAGTACTTC
CASSGLSGRAGEQYF
>16|TRBJ2-2|many|TRBV2|NA
TGTGCCAGCAGCCTTCTGGGCGGACCGAACACCGGGGAGCTGTTTTTT
CASSLLGGPNTGELFF
>16|TRBJ2-3|large|TRBV4-2|TRBD2
TGTGCCAGCAGCCTCACCTCTAGCGGGGCCCGAGATACGCAGTATTTT
CASSLTSSGARDTQYF
>12|TRBJ1-6|many|TRBV7-2|NA
TGTGCCAGCAGCTTAGGGGGATCACCCCTCCACTTT
CASSLGGSPLHF
>14|TRBJ2-3|many|TRBV30|NA
TGTGCCTGGAGGACGGGGGTAGGCACAGATACGCAGTATTTT
CAWRTGVGTDTQYF
>13|TRBJ1-1|NA|TRBV5-1|NA
TGCGCCAGCAGCTCGGGGACTTACACTGAAGCTTTCTTT
CASSSGTYTEAFF
>15|TRBJ2-1|many|TRBV7-2|NA
TGTGCCAGCAGCTTAGGGCCAGGAGGATACAATGAGCAGTTCTTC
CASSLGPGGYNEQFF
>14|TRBJ2-3|NA|TRBV23-1|NA
TGCGCCAGCAGTCACCCGGGGGCCACAGATACGCAGTATTTT
CASSHPGATDTQYF
>16|TRBJ2-2|many|TRBV10-3|NA
TGTGCCATCAGTGACCCCGGGGACCGATTCACCGGGGAGCTGTTTTTT
CAISDPGDRFTGELFF
>16|TRBJ2-3|many|TRBV9|TRBD2
TGTGCCAGCAGCGTAGTCGGCCTAGCGGGGAAAGATACGCAGTATTTT
CASSVVGLAGKDTQYF
>14|TRBJ2-5|many|TRBV7-9|TRBD1
TGTGCCAGCAGCGCCGGACAGGGGAAAGAGACCCAGTACTTC
CASSAGQGKETQYF
>15|TRBJ2-3|many|TRBV5-4|TRBD2
TGTGCCAGCAGCTTGGGTCTAGCGGGTGCAGATACGCAGTATTTT
CASSLGLAGADTQYF
>14|TRBJ2-7|medium-sized|TRBV28|TRBD1
TGTGCCAGCAGTACCTACAGGGGTTCCGACGAGCAGTACTTC
CASSTYRGSDEQYF
>16|TRBJ1-1|many|TRBV6-5|NA
TGTGCCAGCAGTTACACCCCAGACAGCGGGGCCACTGAAGCTTTCTTT
CASSYTPDSGATEAFF
>14|TRBJ1-5|many|TRBV28|NA
TGTGCCAGCAGGGAAGGACAGAACAATCAGCCCCAGCATTTT
CASREGQNNQPQHF
>14|TRBJ2-7|many|TRBV6-5|NA
TGTGCCAGCAGTTACGCGACAGGAGACTACGAGCAGTACTTC
CASSYATGDYEQYF
>16|TRBJ2-7|many|TRBV4-2|NA
TGTGCCAGCAGCCAGGCCCTTGGCAGGGGGAGGAACGAGCAGTACTTC
CASSQALGRGRNEQYF
>20|TRBJ2-2|NA|TRBV6-2/TRBV6-3|TRBD2
TGTGCCAGCAGTTATTACCAGCGGGAGAGGGCAGGGACGAACACCGGGGAGCTGTTTTTT
CASSYYQRERAGTNTGELFF
>13|TRBJ2-5|many|TRBV6-5|NA
TGTGCCAGCAGCTCTTCGATGAAAGAGACCCAGTACTTC
CASSSSMKETQYF
>16|TRBJ2-1|few|TRBV27|NA
TGTGCCAGCAGTCTTTATAGCGCAAGCTCCTACAATGAGCAGTTCTTC
CASSLYSASSYNEQFF
>16|TRBJ2-1|many|TRBV11-1|TRBD2
TGTGCCAGCAGCTTAGTGGGGACTAGGGCCTACAATGAGCAGTTCTTC
CASSLVGTRAYNEQFF
>16|TRBJ1-2|many|TRBV20-1|TRBD1
TGCAGTGCTAGGGACCGGCCAGGGGGCGCCGGTCGTGGCTACACCTTC
CSARDRPGGAGRGYTF
>15|TRBJ2-3|few|TRBV7-3|NA
TGTGCCAGCAGCCCAATGGGGACCATCACAGATACGCAGTATTTT
CASSPMGTITDTQYF